The 29 T cell receptor beta chains reported below all come from one sample, sequenced in a study of T cells in Graves' hyperthyroidism and ophthalmopathy. Amplification of TCR beta CDR3 regions used RNA as the template. The TCR CDR3 was amplified in a first-round RT-PCR using the HTBI primer set. In TCRdb, the multiplex PCR reads were re-called with MiXCR into one record per CDR3 protein. The sample shows under 400,000 distinct CDR3 sequences, less than 20% of them seen only once. The sequenced material came from blood. Every receptor here comes from a woman aged 40-49 years with Graves' ophthalmopathy.

Many counts were recorded for this clonotype. CDR3: CASSTGQGLEPQHF. CDR3 DNA sequence: TGTGCCAGCAGTACGGGACAGGGGTTGGAGCCCCAGCATTTT. This sequence joins TRBV27 and TRBJ1-5; 10 nucleotides line up with TRBD1. The length of the CDR3 is 14 residues. V was clipped by 5 bases and J by 8 bases; unmatched bases: 6. CDR1 is MNHEY, CDR2 SMNVEV, per germline (reference sequence).

This clonotype appeared many times. The chain recombines TRBV30 with TRBJ2-6; D is ambiguous. The CDR3 is 13 residues long. Trimming removed 2 bases from V and 0 bases from J, with 2 bases in between. Germline CDR1 and CDR2: GTSNPN and SVGIG (reference sequence). The CDR3 region has the DNA TGTGCCTGGAGTTTCTCTGGGGCCAACGTCCTGACTTTC. This sequence encodes CAWSFSGANVLTF.

In DNA form, the CDR3 reads TGTGCCAGCAGTTATGGCCTAATTAGCGAGCAGTACTTC. Its translation: CASSYGLISEQYF. The chain is built from TRBV6-5 and TRBJ2-7; no firm D call. The CDR3 sequence is 13 residues long. Trimming removed 3 bases at V and 6 bases at J, with 12 bases between. Germline V CDR1 and CDR2: MNHEY, SVGAGI.

This clonotype was counted many times. The chain carries TRBV11-2 and TRBJ2-7, with 10 positions matching TRBD2. The J segment lost 2 bases and the V segment lost 5 bases, leaving 12 bases of the junction unmatched. Germline assignment: CDR1 SGHAT and CDR2 FQNNGV. The CDR3 runs 17 residues. The CDR3 protein is CASSHPPPTSGPYEQYF. CDR3 bases: TGTGCCAGCAGCCATCCCCCTCCGACTAGCGGGCCCTACGAGCAGTACTTC.

This clonotype was seen at least ten times. V usage is TRBV20-1 and J usage is TRBJ2-7; D is ambiguous. Germline assignment: CDR1 DFQATT and CDR2 SNEGSKA (reference sequence). V lost 4 bases, J lost 6 bases, and 13 bases lay in between. The CDR3 consists of 12 residues. For the CDR3, the DNA is TGCAGTGCTACCATCGACTTGTTCGAGCAGTACTTC. Translating it yields CSATIDLFEQYF.

Ten or more counts support this clonotype. The V and J genes are TRBV4-2 and TRBJ1-1; a possible D gene is TRBD1 (6 bases). Germline CDR1 and CDR2: LGHNA and YNFKEQ. Deletions cut 1 base from V and 0 bases from J, with 12 bases between. This CDR3 is 16 amino acids long. The CDR3 DNA is TGTGCCAGCAGCCAAGCCCAGGGGAGGGTGAACACTGAAGCTTTCTTT. It translates to CASSQAQGRVNTEAFF.

This clonotype occurred many times. The J gene is TRBJ2-2, the V gene TRBV5-1; D is perhaps TRBD2 (6 bases). This CDR3 has 15 amino acids. Per germline, CDR1 SGHRS and CDR2 YFSETQ. Trimming removed 4 bases from V and 6 bases from J, with 16 bases in between. The CDR3 DNA follows: TGCGCCAGCAGCAAGGGACTTGGGGGTCCCGGGGAGCTGTTTTTT. Translation gives CASSKGLGGPGELFF.

This clonotype was seen a single time. The chain is built from TRBV20-1 and TRBJ1-2; the D gene is possibly TRBD1 (6 bases). The CDR3 is 9 amino acids. Per the germline V gene, CDR1 is DFQATT and CDR2 is SNEGSKA (reference sequence). The V and J ends lost 5 bases and 8 bases respectively, with 6 bases between them. The CDR3 here is CSADRGYTF. The CDR3 DNA reads TGCAGTGCTGACAGGGGCTACACCTTC.

This clonotype was found many times. The J gene is TRBJ2-7, the V gene TRBV6-1, with a tentative D call TRBD1 (6 bases). With 7 bases removed from V and 5 bases from J, the gap between germline ends came to 15 bases. The CDR3 spans 13 residues. The germline V gene encodes CDR1 MNHNS and CDR2 SASEGT. Here the CDR3 reads CASTLGTNHEQYF. Written as DNA, the CDR3 is TGTGCCAGCACCTTGGGGACAAACCACGAGCAGTACTTC.

This clonotype was counted at least ten times. This chain joins TRBV6-2 or TRBV6-3 and TRBJ1-2, with 9 positions matching TRBD1. The CDR3 loop spans 15 amino acids. Trimming took 0 bases from V and 6 from J; bases not matched to a gene: 5. CDR1 and CDR2 (germline): MNHEY, SVGEGT. This chain's CDR3 is CASSYSGTGMNGYTF. The CDR3 region has the DNA TGTGCCAGCAGTTACTCCGGGACAGGGATGAATGGCTACACCTTC.

For the CDR3, the DNA is TGCGCCAGCAGCCAAGTCGGGGGCCCGGACACTGAAGCTTTCTTT. As protein: CASSQVGGPDTEAFF. The J gene is TRBJ1-1, the V gene TRBV4-1; tentative D call: TRBD1 (6 bases). The CDR3 loop spans 15 amino acids. The germline V gene has CDR1 MGHRA and CDR2 YSYEKL. V was cut by 1 base and J by 3 bases, with 12 bases left in between.

J is TRBJ2-5 and V is TRBV6-1; 8 bases agree with TRBD1. The trim removed 6 bases at V and 5 bases at J, leaving 8 bases unmatched. Germline V gene sequence: CDR1 MNHNS, CDR2 SASEGT. CDR3 size: 14 residues. The CDR3 DNA is TGTGCCAGCAGAACAGGGGGACCGAGTGAGACCCAGTACTTC. It translates to CASRTGGPSETQYF.

V is TRBV19 and J is TRBJ2-2; D is possibly TRBD1 (5 bases). V was clipped by 10 bases and J by 1 base, with 13 bases between them. The CDR3 extends over 14 amino acids. Germline values: CDR1 LNHDA, CDR2 SQIVND (reference sequence). The CDR3 is CANLAGKNTGELFF. CDR3 nucleotides: TGTGCCAATCTCGCAGGGAAGAACACCGGGGAGCTGTTTTTT.

In its sample, this clonotype was seen many times. The genes are TRBV3-1 and TRBJ2-5; the D call may be TRBD1 or TRBD2 (7 bases each). V was clipped by 0 bases and J by 5 bases, with 31 bases between them. There are 21 residues in the CDR3. Germline values: CDR1 LGHDT, CDR2 YNNKEL (reference sequence). The CDR3 sequence: CASSQEISFGTAGTIQETQYF. The CDR3 DNA reads TGTGCCAGCAGCCAAGAGATATCTTTCGGGACAGCCGGGACTATTCAGGAGACCCAGTACTTC.

The chain uses TRBV6-1 and TRBJ2-2; 7 bases are shared with TRBD1. Germline V gene lookup returns CDR1 MNHNS and CDR2 SASEGT. This CDR3 is 14 amino acids long. V lost 6 bases to trimming and J lost 6 bases; unmatched junction nucleotides: 7. The CDR3 reads CASSTNRGSGELFF. The CDR3 region has the DNA TGTGCCAGCAGCACCAACAGGGGATCCGGGGAGCTGTTTTTT.

This clonotype was counted at least ten times. This rearrangement joins TRBV6-1 to TRBJ1-6; D gene uncertain. CDR3 size: 13 residues. V gave up 1 base and J gave up 7 bases, with 5 bases separating them. CDR1 is MNHNS and CDR2 is SASEGT in the germline V gene. CDR3 in DNA: TGTGCCAGCAGTGAAGTCAGGAATTCACCCCTCCACTTT. Encoded protein: CASSEVRNSPLHF.

This clonotype was seen ten or more times. The CDR3 reads CASSLAGMRETQYF. The CDR3 bases are TGCGCCAGCAGCTTGGCGGGAATGCGAGAGACCCAGTACTTC. The chain carries TRBV5-1 and TRBJ2-5; tentative D call: TRBD2 (5 bases). The length of the CDR3 is 14 residues. V was trimmed by 0 bases and J by 4 bases, leaving 10 bases between them. Germline CDR1 and CDR2: SGHRS and YFSETQ.

This clonotype was detected many times. Written as DNA, the CDR3 is TGTGCCAGCACCCTCACAGGGGGTACCGGGGAGCTGTTTTTT. Translated: CASTLTGGTGELFF. J is TRBJ2-2 and V is TRBV3-1; 8 positions match TRBD1. V trimming: 7 bases; J trimming: 5 bases; junction bases outside the gene matches: 6. Germline values: CDR1 LGHDT, CDR2 YNNKEL (reference sequence). This CDR3 has 14 residues.

Ten or more counts support this clonotype. The V gene is TRBV10-2, the J gene TRBJ2-2, with D possibly matching TRBD2 (6 bases). Germline assignment: CDR1 WSHSY and CDR2 SAAADI. Trimming stripped 8 bases from V and 3 bases from J, with 13 bases between. The CDR3 extends over 14 amino acids. CDR3 sequence reads: CASFAGYDTGELFF. The CDR3 DNA follows: TGCGCCAGCTTCGCGGGATACGACACCGGGGAGCTGTTTTTT.

The sample holds many counts of this clonotype. The chain uses TRBV13 and TRBJ1-5; D perhaps matches TRBD1 (5 bases). This CDR3 has 13 residues. With 5 bases removed from V and 5 bases from J, the gap between germline ends came to 10 bases. Per the germline V gene, CDR1 is PRHDT and CDR2 is FYEKMQ (reference sequence). CDR3 sequence: CASSLTRDQPQHF. CDR3 nucleotide sequence: TGTGCCAGCAGCCTCACCAGGGATCAGCCCCAGCATTTT.

This clonotype was observed at least ten times. The V and J genes are TRBV18 and TRBJ2-5; D assignment may be TRBD1 or TRBD2 (5 bases each). CDR3 length: 14 residues. CDR1 KGHSH and CDR2 LQKENI come from the germline V gene. The V and J ends lost 2 bases and 8 bases respectively, with 15 bases between them. CDR3 protein: CASSPDTGQVTQYF. The CDR3 DNA follows: TGTGCCAGCTCACCAGATACGGGGCAAGTCACCCAGTACTTC.

In its sample, this clonotype was seen many times. This chain uses TRBV5-1 with TRBJ2-4; no clear D gene. CDR1 and CDR2 from the germline V gene are SGHRS and YFSETQ. This CDR3 is built from 15 residues. The germline V and J ends were trimmed by 0 bases and 1 base, with 8 bases remaining between them. DNA for the CDR3: TGCGCCAGCAGCTTGGGCCAGACCGCCAAAAACATTCAGTACTTC. This translates into CASSLGQTAKNIQYF.

This clonotype was found many times. The chain is built from TRBV15 and TRBJ1-1, with a tentative D call TRBD1 (5 bases). CDR1 LNHNV and CDR2 YYDKDF come from the germline V gene (reference sequence). The V gene lost 2 bases and the J gene lost 6 bases, with 10 bases spanning the gap. The CDR3 has 13 amino acids. CDR3 sequence (DNA): TGTGCCACCAGCAGACTAGGGGACCCTGAAGCTTTCTTT. This translates into CATSRLGDPEAFF.

This clonotype was seen at least ten times. The V call is TRBV18, the J call TRBJ2-7, with 7 bases matching TRBD1. With V trimmed by 1 base and J by 0 bases, 3 bases remained unmatched. This CDR3 contains 15 residues. Germline values: CDR1 KGHSH, CDR2 LQKENI. Here the CDR3 reads CASSPQTGTSYEQYF. CDR3 sequence (DNA): TGTGCCAGCTCACCACAGACAGGGACCTCCTACGAGCAGTACTTC. Together with reference TRBV18 and TRBJ2-7, the CDR3 gives the full variable domain: NAGVMQNPRHLVRRRGQEARLRCSPMKGHSHVYWYRQLPEEGLKFMVYLQKENIIDESGMPKERFSAEFPKEGPSILRIQQVVRGDSAAYFCASSPQTGTSYEQYFGPGTRLTVT.

There are many counts of this clonotype. The genes are TRBV7-8 and TRBJ2-7; 11 bases map to TRBD2. This CDR3 is built from 16 residues. V lost 1 base to trimming and J lost 5 bases; unmatched junction nucleotides: 7. Per the germline V gene, CDR1 is SGHVS and CDR2 is FQNEAQ. In nucleotides, the CDR3 is TGTGCCAGCAGCTTAGGAACTAGCGGGAGTGGGCACGAGCAGTACTTC. This codes for CASSLGTSGSGHEQYF.

This clonotype was observed at least ten times. This CDR3 is CASSLDKGADTEAFF. CDR3 DNA sequence: TGTGCCAGCAGCTTGGACAAGGGGGCGGACACTGAAGCTTTCTTT. The rearrangement uses TRBV5-6 and TRBJ1-1, with 7 nucleotides matching TRBD1. Germline CDR1 is SGHDT and CDR2 is YYEEEE. The CDR3 contains 15 residues. After removal of 0 bases from V and 3 bases from J, the junction contained 5 bases not matched to a gene.

At least ten counts were recorded for this clonotype. The CDR3 loop is CASSFERGPYEQYF. CDR3 DNA: TGTGCCAGCAGTTTTGAAAGGGGACCCTACGAGCAGTACTTC. The V and J genes are TRBV12-3 or TRBV12-4 and TRBJ2-7; D is perhaps TRBD1 or TRBD2 (5 bases each). The CDR3 covers 14 residues. Trimming took off 3 bases at V and 2 bases at J, with 11 bases between the two ends.

This clonotype showed up many times. This chain uses TRBV28 with TRBJ2-7, with no clear D. Deletions cut 3 bases from V and 2 bases from J, with 8 bases between. The CDR3 spans 13 residues. Germline assignment: CDR1 MDHEN and CDR2 SYDVKM. CDR3 bases: TGTGCCAGCAGTTTCGAGAGCCCCTACGAGCAGTACTTC. Its protein product is CASSFESPYEQYF.

This clonotype was counted ten times or more. The genes are TRBV30 and TRBJ2-7; tentative D call: TRBD1 (6 bases). The V gene lost 3 bases and the J gene lost 1 base, with 10 bases spanning the gap. Per the germline V gene, CDR1 is GTSNPN and CDR2 is SVGIG (reference sequence). The CDR3 length is 13 residues. In nucleotides, the CDR3 is TGTGCCTGGAGGGGAACAGGGTCCTACGAGCAGTACTTC. Protein sequence: CAWRGTGSYEQYF. The full variable domain, with the rest looked up from reference TRBV30 and TRBJ2-7, is SQTIHQWPATLVQPVGSPLSLECTVEGTSNPNLYWYRQAAGRGLQLLFYSVGIGQISSEVPQNLSASRPQDRQFILSSKKLLLSDSGFYLCAWRGTGSYEQYFGPGTRLTVT.